These 21 T cell receptor beta chains came from one sample sequenced in a study of blood T cell repertoires in COVID-19. Profiling relied on immunoSEQ multiplex PCR, and the TCRdb table lists in-frame clones only, not all of them. The sample holds around 220,000 clones, less than 90% seen once. The sequenced sample was peripheral blood. The receptors here all came from a woman aged 45-59 years with acute or convalescent COVID-19.

This clone was seen a single time. J is TRBJ2-1 and V is TRBV5-4, with D perhaps TRBD1 (6 bases). Trimming cost V 2 bases and J 2 bases, with 11 bases left between them. Germline loops: CDR1 SGHNT, CDR2 YYREEE (reference sequence). CDR3 length: 15 residues. CDR3 bases: TGTGCCAGCAGCTTCCCGGGACATGCCTACAATGAGCAGTTCTTC. Its protein is CASSFPGHAYNEQFF. The full variable domain, its missing parts supplied by reference TRBV5-4 and TRBJ2-1, is ETGVTQSPTHLIKTRGQQVTLRCSSQSGHNTVSWYQQALGQGPQFIFQYYREEENGRGNFPPRFSGLQFPNYSSELNVNALELDDSALYLCASSFPGHAYNEQFFGPGTRLTVL.

The chain uses TRBV27 and TRBJ1-1; D uncertain. CDR1 and CDR2 from the germline V gene are MNHEY and SMNVEV (reference sequence). This CDR3 spans 14 amino acids. The V end was cut by 2 bases, the J end by 4 bases, with 11 bases between. CDR3 loop: CASSLGQAGTEAFF. The CDR3 DNA is TGTGCCAGCAGTTTAGGGCAGGCAGGCACTGAAGCTTTCTTT.

The chain joins TRBV24-1 to TRBJ2-1; 7 bases are shared with TRBD2. This CDR3 comprises 17 residues. After removal of 3 bases from V and 3 bases from J, the junction contained 10 bases not matched to a gene. The germline CDR1 and CDR2 sequences are KGHDR and SFDVKD. CDR3 protein: CATSDAPRAGNYNEQFF. The CDR3 DNA reads TGTGCCACCAGTGATGCCCCTCGAGCGGGGAACTACAATGAGCAGTTCTTC.

This clone was counted a single time. The chain joins TRBV6-2 or TRBV6-3 to TRBJ2-1; the D gene is possibly TRBD1 (6 bases). V was shortened by 6 bases and J by 3 bases, with 12 bases between the two germline ends. The CDR3 is 14 residues long. CDR1 MNHEY and CDR2 SVGEGT come from the germline V gene. The CDR3 coding sequence is TGTGCCAGCAGCCCGGGACATATCTACAATGAGCAGTTCTTC. It encodes CASSPGHIYNEQFF.

The J gene is TRBJ1-5, the V gene TRBV28; 8 positions match TRBD1. CDR3 length equals 18 residues. From germline, CDR1 is MDHEN and CDR2 SYDVKM. The V segment lost 2 bases and the J segment 0 bases; nucleotides outside the gene matches: 9. CDR3 in amino acids: CASSLPGQGRYSNQPQHF. CDR3 DNA: TGTGCCAGCAGTTTACCCGGACAGGGCCGGTATAGCAATCAGCCCCAGCATTTT.

This clone was seen a few times. The chain has TRBV5-4 and TRBJ2-7, with 10 bases identical to TRBD1. V shed 3 bases and J 3 bases; nucleotides not matched to a gene: 6. CDR3 size: 15 residues. The germline V gene has CDR1 SGHNT and CDR2 YYREEE (reference sequence). In nucleotides, the CDR3 is TGTGCCAGCAGCTCCCCGGACAGGGGGGACTACGAGCAGTACTTC. Amino acid sequence: CASSSPDRGDYEQYF.

This chain links TRBV19 with TRBJ2-7; maybe TRBD1 (6 bases). Germline values: CDR1 LNHDA, CDR2 SQIVND (reference sequence). The CDR3 has 12 amino acids. The V end was cut by 4 bases, the J end by 6 bases, with 10 bases between. The CDR3: CASSRGTTEQYF. CDR3 nucleotides: TGTGCCAGTAGTAGGGGGACAACCGAGCAGTACTTC.

V gene TRBV7-3 combines with J gene TRBJ2-1; 9 bases map to TRBD1. Looked up from germline, CDR1 is SGHTA and CDR2 is FQGTGA. Germline trimming cut 5 bases from V and 1 base from J; bases unmatched to any gene: 3. This CDR3 is built from 15 residues. The CDR3, as DNA: TGTGCCAGCAGCCAGGACAGGGGTTCCTACAATGAGCAGTTCTTC. Protein sequence: CASSQDRGSYNEQFF. Using reference TRBV7-3 and TRBJ2-1 for the parts outside the CDR3, the full variable domain is GAGVSQTPSNKVTEKGKYVELRCDPISGHTALYWYRQSLGQGPEFLIYFQGTGAADDSGLPNDRFFAVRPEGSVSTLKIQRTERGDSAVYLCASSQDRGSYNEQFFGPGTRLTVL.

The chain combines TRBV4-3 with TRBJ2-7, with a weak D call TRBD2 (6 bases). The length of the CDR3 is 13 residues. Per the germline V gene, CDR1 is LGHNA and CDR2 is YSLEER. Deletions cut 2 bases from V and 7 bases from J, with 12 bases between. CDR3 protein: CASSQQEGREQYF. DNA for the CDR3: TGCGCCAGCAGCCAACAGGAGGGAAGGGAGCAGTACTTC.

V and J are TRBV7-2 and TRBJ2-5; tentatively, D is TRBD1 (5 bases). In germline, CDR1 is SGHTA, CDR2 FQGNSA. The germline V and J ends were trimmed by 4 bases and 5 bases, with 23 bases remaining between them. This CDR3 comprises 17 residues. The CDR3 spells CASSSGYAGPVGETQYF. CDR3 nucleotides: TGTGCCAGCAGCTCCGGATATGCAGGGCCGGTAGGGGAGACCCAGTACTTC.

V is TRBV15 and J is TRBJ1-4; D not certain. Germline loops: CDR1 LNHNV, CDR2 YYDKDF (reference sequence). This CDR3 spans 15 amino acids. Trimming cost V 3 bases and J 1 base, with 9 bases left between them. DNA for the CDR3: TGTGCCACCAGCAGGTCCGTCGGAACTAATGAAAAACTGTTTTTT. Translated: CATSRSVGTNEKLFF.

The chain recombines TRBV11-3 with TRBJ2-7; 9 bases fit TRBD2. Germline loops: CDR1 SGHNT, CDR2 YENEEA. The CDR3 spans 15 residues. The J segment lost 3 bases and the V segment lost 5 bases, leaving 8 bases of the junction unmatched. Here the CDR3 DNA reads TGTGCCAGCAGCCTTCTGAGCGGGGGGTTCTACGAGCAGTACTTC. Translating gives CASSLLSGGFYEQYF.

This rearrangement joins TRBV4-1 to TRBJ2-7, with TRBD1 as a possible D gene (6 bases). This CDR3 comprises 16 residues. Trimming cost V 2 bases and J 1 base, with 15 bases left between them. Germline values: CDR1 MGHRA, CDR2 YSYEKL. The CDR3, as DNA: TGCGCCAGCAGCCAACTGGGGGCAGGGAAGTCCTACGAGCAGTACTTC. It is translated as CASSQLGAGKSYEQYF.

This rearrangement joins TRBV5-1 to TRBJ2-1; TRBD2 matches at 9 bases. This CDR3 is built from 17 residues. Germline V gene lookup returns CDR1 SGHRS and CDR2 YFSETQ. The ends lost 0 bases at V and 2 bases at J; junction bases unmatched: 6. The CDR3 here is CASSLVSGGLTYNEQFF. The CDR3 bases are TGCGCCAGCAGCTTGGTTAGCGGGGGCCTCACCTACAATGAGCAGTTCTTC.

The V gene is TRBV7-6, the J gene TRBJ1-2; 9 bases match TRBD1. Looked up from germline, CDR1 is SGHVS and CDR2 is FNYEAQ. V was clipped by 4 bases and J by 4 bases; unmatched bases: 10. CDR3 length: 16 amino acids. The CDR3 DNA is TGTGCCAGCAGCTCAAACCCGGGACAGGGCTCCTATGGCTACACCTTC. Residues: CASSSNPGQGSYGYTF.

This rearrangement joins TRBV5-5 to TRBJ2-5; D is possibly TRBD1 (5 bases). V lost 0 bases, J lost 4 bases, and 13 bases lay in between. The CDR3 is 15 residues long. In germline, CDR1 is SGHKS, CDR2 YYEKEE (reference sequence). The CDR3 DNA sequence: TGTGCCAGCAGCTTGGGCTATGGACAACCAGAGACCCAGTACTTC. Translated: CASSLGYGQPETQYF.

The rearrangement uses TRBV19 and TRBJ2-1, with 7 bases fitting TRBD2. CDR1 LNHDA and CDR2 SQIVND come from the germline V gene (reference sequence). This CDR3 is built from 14 residues. With V trimmed by 5 bases and J by 7 bases, 8 bases remained unmatched. The CDR3 spells CASSSGTKWNEQFF. The CDR3, as DNA: TGTGCCAGTAGTTCGGGGACTAAATGGAATGAGCAGTTCTTC.

The J gene is TRBJ1-2, the V gene TRBV19; D gene uncertain. The CDR3 runs to 14 residues. V was cut by 5 bases and J by 4 bases, with 14 bases left in between. In germline, CDR1 is LNHDA, CDR2 SQIVND (reference sequence). CDR3 sequence: CASSPGLLSYGYTF. The CDR3 bases are TGTGCCAGTAGTCCAGGCCTGCTGTCCTATGGCTACACCTTC.

The chain is built from TRBV4-3 and TRBJ2-7, with unresolved D. CDR3 length equals 14 residues. Germline CDR1 is LGHNA and CDR2 is YSLEER. V lost 4 bases and J 0 bases, leaving 10 bases between the germline ends. In nucleotides, the CDR3 is TGCGCCAGCAGCCCCACGGTGAGCTCCTACGAGCAGTACTTC. It specifies CASSPTVSSYEQYF.

The chain couples TRBV7-3 to TRBJ2-1; TRBD2 aligns across 8 bases. The trim removed 3 bases at V and 1 base at J, leaving 2 bases unmatched. This CDR3 has 15 residues. Germline V gives CDR1 SGHTA, CDR2 FQGTGA. CDR3: CASSLQRGSYNEQFF. The CDR3 coding sequence is TGTGCCAGCAGCTTGCAGCGGGGGTCCTACAATGAGCAGTTCTTC.

The rearrangement uses TRBV11-2 and TRBJ2-7; 7 bases agree with TRBD1. Trimming at V came to 4 bases and at J to 9 bases, leaving 15 bases not matched to a gene. CDR3 length: 15 amino acids. The V gene's germline CDR1 is SGHAT and CDR2 FQNNGV. The CDR3 DNA is TGTGCCAGCAGCTATCGGGACAGTTCCTTAGGATGGCAGTACTTC. The encoded protein is CASSYRDSSLGWQYF.